This T cell receptor (beta chain) appears in the sequencing data of a study of blood T cell repertoires in COVID-19. Turning to the study itself: COVID-19 samples, acute and convalescent, were from the United States, Italy and Spain. Sources were T cells, B-cell-depleted T cells, or PBMCs; the material itself was cDNA or gDNA.

Per the authors' pipeline: For nucleated cells, counts were estimated from reference gene primer amplification. Assay: immunoSEQ multiplex PCR; the TCRdb copy retains only in-frame clones and omits some. That table furnishes V, J and clone size, whereas the DNA furnished D and trimming. The repertoire consists of approximately 72,000 clones, with just under 90% occurring once and the leading ten covering roughly 1.4%. The TCR comes from a man between 60 and 75 years old with acute or convalescent COVID-19. The specimen sequenced was peripheral blood.

The CDR3 reads CASSTSTGVRTEAFF. CDR3 nucleotide sequence: TGTGCCAGCAGCACATCTACAGGGGTGCGGACTGAAGCTTTCTTT. V and J are TRBV7-3 and TRBJ1-1; 7 nucleotides line up with TRBD1. V was clipped by 5 bases and J by 5 bases; unmatched bases: 11. The CDR3 extends over 15 amino acids. CDR1 SGHTA and CDR2 FQGTGA come from the germline V gene. Full variable domain (remainder filled in from reference TRBV7-3 and TRBJ1-1): GAGVSQTPSNKVTEKGKYVELRCDPISGHTALYWYRQSLGQGPEFLIYFQGTGAADDSGLPNDRFFAVRPEGSVSTLKIQRTERGDSAVYLCASSTSTGVRTEAFFGQGTRLTVV.